This record concerns one T cell receptor (beta chain) sequence. This sample was taken from a study of T cell changes during pregnancy in multiple sclerosis. Generated by immunoSEQ multiplex PCR, the TCRdb table keeps only in-frame clones and is missing some. Altogether roughly 52,000 clones are present, almost 95% being singletons, with the ten largest covering 0.2% to 0.3%. The source material was CD4+ T cells from peripheral blood mononuclear cells, sampled in the third trimester of pregnancy. The TCR sequence derives from a female donor with multiple sclerosis, enrolled in a pregnancy study.

CDR3 bases: TGTGCCTGGACCAGAGGGGGCTCGGGTCCCAATGAGCAGTTCTTC. This encodes CAWTRGGSGPNEQFF. V and J are TRBV30 and TRBJ2-1, with 7 nucleotides matching TRBD1. Germline V gene lookup returns CDR1 GTSNPN and CDR2 SVGIG (reference sequence). V lost 4 bases and J lost 6; bases outside the gene matches: 12. The CDR3 covers 15 residues.